Listed below are T cell receptor beta chains from one sample, sequenced in a study of cytomegalovirus exposure and HLA in healthy donors. Repertoires were generated with immunoSEQ multiplex PCR, while TCRdb's copy carries only in-frame clones and drops some. The table has over 200,000 clones, about nine tenths seen once. The sample consisted of PBMCs. These receptors all stem from a woman aged 18-35 years in good health and CMV-seropositive. Each CDR3 is given without its conserved first and last residue. D genes are given only for firm matches.

>.|12|TRBV10-2
ASSREVSGNTIY
>.|12|TRBV14
ASSYRPGAATQY
>TRBD1|11|TRBV2
ASSGGQGRKLF
>.|12|TRBV2
ASRKGLPTYEQY
>TRBD1|14|TRBV5-6
ASSSLETGGNDEQY
>.|12|TRBV28
ASSLWGDTYEQY
>.|13|TRBV5-1
ASSYRTPVVAEAF
>TRBD2|13|TRBV27
ASSFGTTGNNEQF
>.|12|TRBV6-1
ASSEQGAYQPQH
>.|13|TRBV18
ASSPPGGAKNIQY
>.|15|TRBV11-2
ASSPLSPRDSTETQY
>TRBD2|12|TRBV9
ASSMAGGPREQY
>TRBD1|10|TRBV7-6
ASSSGQGEAF
>.|13|TRBV9
ASSAKGGRLTEAF
>TRBD2|12|TRBV19
ASSGGRRTDTQY
>TRBD1|12|TRBV15
ATRNRTGAETQY
>TRBD2|17|TRBV15
ATSRAFTLAGVGTDTQY
>TRBD2|15|TRBV7-3
ASSPGLAGGTFNEQF
>TRBD2|14|TRBV5-1
ASSLAGTRDFYEQY
>.|12|TRBV5-1
ASSSPAKNTEAF
>.|9|TRBV5-4
ASSLGREQY
>TRBD1|11|TRBV6-5
ASSDAGGYEQY
>.|14|TRBV29-1
SVESGRGHAYNEQF
>TRBD2|13|TRBV7-2
ASSLTSGRGDEQF
>.|11|TRBV5-1
ASSLVRGMEQY
>.|14|TRBV7-8
ASSPFLLQGFYGYT
>TRBD2|12|TRBV19
ASSMPGGMDEQY
>TRBD2|12|TRBV30
AWASGSSYNEQF
>.|10|TRBV6-5
ASSILRGELF
>.|11|TRBV19
ASSAQTNNEQF
>TRBD1|13|TRBV28
ASRSGTAQQETQY
>TRBD2|13|TRBV4-1
ASSQEWGLVGEQF
>TRBD1|13|TRBV6-5
ASSRGTAANYGYT
>.|11|TRBV19
ASSTLGSRELF
>TRBD1|13|TRBV28
ASSFGTGMNTEAF
>TRBD1|14|TRBV30
AWSTAAGGRSEKLF
>.|10|TRBV2
ASRQDSGELF
>TRBD2|14|TRBV27
ASSHWGLAGTYEQY
>.|11|TRBV29-1
SVALPRGETQY
>TRBD1|15|TRBV27
ASSFRAGQASPYEQY
>.|13|TRBV5-1
ASSSSGFPTDTQY
>.|12|TRBV5-4
ASSPTGIRYGYT
>.|12|TRBV27
ASSSGGAHYGYT
>.|9|TRBV25-1
ASSEFKTQY
>TRBD2|14|TRBV5-6
ASSSGGLAGGAEQF
>.|13|TRBV7-8
ASSAYRLGTGELF
>.|12|TRBV5-1
ASTPRPESYGYT